The T cell receptor beta chain described here comes from a study of blood T cell repertoires in COVID-19. The wider study: There were acute and convalescent COVID-19 samples, and they came from the United States, Italy and Spain.

Trimming removed 1 base from V and 7 bases from J; junction bases left unmatched: 11. The CDR3 totals 16 residues. Germline loops: CDR1 KGHSH, CDR2 LQKENI. Per the original data handling: Amplifying reference gene primers gave estimates of nucleated cell counts. Profiling relied on immunoSEQ multiplex PCR, and the TCRdb table lists in-frame clones only, not all of them. The V and J calls and clone size are taken from that table; D and trimming were inferred from the DNA. The sample records 150,000 to 200,000 clones, approximately 84% being singletons. Sequencing was carried out using peripheral blood. J is TRBJ2-7 and V is TRBV18, with 9 bases matching TRBD2. The receptor was derived from a man aged 18 to 29 with active or convalescent COVID-19. CDR3 loop: CASSPQVSAGGREQYF. CDR3 coding DNA: TGTGCCAGCTCACCACAGGTTTCAGCGGGAGGCCGGGAGCAGTACTTC.